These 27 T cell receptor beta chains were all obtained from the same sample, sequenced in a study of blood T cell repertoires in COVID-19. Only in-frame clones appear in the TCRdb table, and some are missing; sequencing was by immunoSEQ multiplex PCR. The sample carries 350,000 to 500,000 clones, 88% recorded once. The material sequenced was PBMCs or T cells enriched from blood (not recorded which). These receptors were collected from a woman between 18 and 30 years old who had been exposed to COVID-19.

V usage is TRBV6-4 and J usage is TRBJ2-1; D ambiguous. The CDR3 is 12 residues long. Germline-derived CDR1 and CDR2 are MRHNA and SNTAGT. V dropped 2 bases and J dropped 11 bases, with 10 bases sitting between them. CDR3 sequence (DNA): TGTGCCAGCAGTGACCCTTGGCCGAAGCAGTTCTTC. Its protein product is CASSDPWPKQFF.

The CDR3 DNA is TGTGCCAGCAGTTTACGGGCAGGGGGAAATCAGCCCCAGCATTTT. Its translation: CASSLRAGGNQPQHF. The chain is built from TRBV27 and TRBJ1-5; TRBD1 matches 7 bases. The germline CDR1 and CDR2 sequences are MNHEY and SMNVEV (reference sequence). The CDR3 totals 15 residues. The V segment lost 2 bases and the J segment 4 bases; nucleotides outside the gene matches: 5.

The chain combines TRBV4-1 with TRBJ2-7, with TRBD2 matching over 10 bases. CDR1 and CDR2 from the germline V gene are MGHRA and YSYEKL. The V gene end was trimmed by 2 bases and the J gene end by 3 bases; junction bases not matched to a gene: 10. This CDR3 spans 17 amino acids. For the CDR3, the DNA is TGCGCCAGCAGCCAAAGTACGGAGCGGGAGGGCCGCTACGAGCAGTACTTC. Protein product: CASSQSTEREGRYEQYF.

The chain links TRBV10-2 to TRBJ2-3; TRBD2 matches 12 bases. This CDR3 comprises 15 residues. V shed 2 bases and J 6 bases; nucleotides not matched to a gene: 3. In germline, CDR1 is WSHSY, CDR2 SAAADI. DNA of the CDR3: TGCGCCAGCAGTGAGCTAGCGGGAGGGCCGGATACGCAGTATTTT. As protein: CASSELAGGPDTQYF.

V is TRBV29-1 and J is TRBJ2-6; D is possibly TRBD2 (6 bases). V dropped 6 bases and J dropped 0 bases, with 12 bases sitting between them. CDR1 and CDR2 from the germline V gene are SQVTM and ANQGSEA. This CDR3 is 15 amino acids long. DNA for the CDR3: TGCAGCGTGGGGGGTTCGGGCTCTGGGGCCAACGTCCTGACTTTC. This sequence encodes CSVGGSGSGANVLTF.

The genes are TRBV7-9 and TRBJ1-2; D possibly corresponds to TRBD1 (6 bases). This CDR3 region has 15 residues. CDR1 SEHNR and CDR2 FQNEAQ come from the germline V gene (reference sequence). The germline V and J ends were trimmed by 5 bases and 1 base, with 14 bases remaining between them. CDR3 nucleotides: TGTGCCAGCAGCACCCAGGACAGCTATAACTATGGCTACACCTTC. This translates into CASSTQDSYNYGYTF. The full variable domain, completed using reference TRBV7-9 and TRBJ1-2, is DTGVSQNPRHKITKRGQNVTFRCDPISEHNRLYWYRQTLGQGPEFLTYFQNEAQLEKSRLLSDRFSAERPKGSFSTLEIQRTEQGDSAMYLCASSTQDSYNYGYTFGSGTRLTVV.

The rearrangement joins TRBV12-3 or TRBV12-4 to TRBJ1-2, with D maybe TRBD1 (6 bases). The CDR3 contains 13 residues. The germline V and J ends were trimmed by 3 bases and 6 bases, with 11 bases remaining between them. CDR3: CASSFGQGNGYTF. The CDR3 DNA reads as TGTGCCAGCAGTTTCGGCCAGGGGAATGGCTACACCTTC.

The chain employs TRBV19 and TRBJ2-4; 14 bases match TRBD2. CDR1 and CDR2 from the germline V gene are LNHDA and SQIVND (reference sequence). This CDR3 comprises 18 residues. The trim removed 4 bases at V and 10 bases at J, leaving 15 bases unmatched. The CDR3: CASSTTRAGTSGGGIQYF. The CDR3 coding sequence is TGTGCCAGTAGTACCACCCGGGCCGGGACTAGCGGGGGAGGGATTCAGTACTTC.

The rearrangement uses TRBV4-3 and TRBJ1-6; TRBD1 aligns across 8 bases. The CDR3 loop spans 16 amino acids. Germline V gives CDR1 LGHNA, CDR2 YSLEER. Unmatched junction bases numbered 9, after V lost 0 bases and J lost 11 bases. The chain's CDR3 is CASSQEIPGGFTPLHF. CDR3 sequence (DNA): TGCGCCAGCAGCCAAGAAATCCCAGGGGGCTTTACACCCCTCCACTTT.

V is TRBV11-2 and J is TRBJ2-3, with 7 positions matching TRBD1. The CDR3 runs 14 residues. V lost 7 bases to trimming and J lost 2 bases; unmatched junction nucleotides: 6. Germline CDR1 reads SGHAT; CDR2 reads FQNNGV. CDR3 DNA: TGTGCCAGCAAGGGGGCGGGCGTCACAGATACGCAGTATTTT. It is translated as CASKGAGVTDTQYF.

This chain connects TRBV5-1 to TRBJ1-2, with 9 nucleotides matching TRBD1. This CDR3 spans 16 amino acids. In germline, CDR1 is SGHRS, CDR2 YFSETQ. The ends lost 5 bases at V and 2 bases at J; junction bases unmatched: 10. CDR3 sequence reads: CASRGTPGQGNYGYTF. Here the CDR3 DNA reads TGCGCCAGCAGGGGTACACCGGGACAGGGAAACTATGGCTACACCTTC. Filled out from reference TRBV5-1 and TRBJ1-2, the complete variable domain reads KAGVTQTPRYLIKTRGQQVTLSCSPISGHRSVSWYQQTPGQGLQFLFEYFSETQRNKGNFPGRFSGRQFSNSRSEMNVSTLELGDSALYLCASRGTPGQGNYGYTFGSGTRLTVV.

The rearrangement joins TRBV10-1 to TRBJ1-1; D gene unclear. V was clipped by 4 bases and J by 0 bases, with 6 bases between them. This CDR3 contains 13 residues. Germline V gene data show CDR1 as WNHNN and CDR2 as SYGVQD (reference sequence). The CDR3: CASSAGVNTEAFF. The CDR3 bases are TGCGCCAGCAGTGCCGGGGTGAACACTGAAGCTTTCTTT.

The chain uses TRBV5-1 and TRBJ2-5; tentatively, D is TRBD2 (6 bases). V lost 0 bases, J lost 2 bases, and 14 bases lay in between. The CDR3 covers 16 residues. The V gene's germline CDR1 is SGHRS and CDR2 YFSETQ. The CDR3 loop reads CASSLAGASAQETQYF. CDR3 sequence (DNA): TGCGCCAGCAGCTTGGCCGGGGCTAGCGCACAAGAGACCCAGTACTTC.

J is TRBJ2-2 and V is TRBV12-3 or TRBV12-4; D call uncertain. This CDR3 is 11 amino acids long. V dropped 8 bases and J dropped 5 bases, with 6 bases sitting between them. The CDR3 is CASVYTGELFF. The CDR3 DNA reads TGTGCCAGCGTTTATACCGGGGAGCTGTTTTTT.

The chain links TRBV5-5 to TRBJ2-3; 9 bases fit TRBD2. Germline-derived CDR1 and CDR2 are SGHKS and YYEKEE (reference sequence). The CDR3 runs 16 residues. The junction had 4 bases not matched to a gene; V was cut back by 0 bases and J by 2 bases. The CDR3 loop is CASSLEAGGPTDTQYF. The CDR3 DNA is TGTGCCAGCAGCTTGGAAGCGGGGGGACCCACAGATACGCAGTATTTT.

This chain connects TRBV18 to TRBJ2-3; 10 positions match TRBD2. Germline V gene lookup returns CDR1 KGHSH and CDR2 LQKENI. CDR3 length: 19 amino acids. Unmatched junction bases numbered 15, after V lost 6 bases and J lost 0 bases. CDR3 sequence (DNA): TGTGCCAGCTCCCCCATGCCTAGCGGGGGCAGAAGTAGCACAGATACGCAGTATTTT. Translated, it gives CASSPMPSGGRSSTDTQYF.

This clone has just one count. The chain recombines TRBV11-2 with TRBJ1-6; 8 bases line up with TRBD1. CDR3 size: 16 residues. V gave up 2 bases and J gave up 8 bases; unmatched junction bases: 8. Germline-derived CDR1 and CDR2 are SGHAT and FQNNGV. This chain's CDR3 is CASSLLGQAADSPLHF. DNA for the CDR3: TGTGCCAGCAGCTTATTGGGACAGGCGGCGGATTCACCCCTCCACTTT.

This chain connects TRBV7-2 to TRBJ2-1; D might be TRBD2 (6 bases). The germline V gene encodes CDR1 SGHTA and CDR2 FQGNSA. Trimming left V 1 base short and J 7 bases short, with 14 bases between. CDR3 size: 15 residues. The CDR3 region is CASSLGGRLGNEQFF. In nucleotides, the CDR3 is TGTGCCAGCAGCTTAGGTGGGCGACTAGGAAATGAGCAGTTCTTC.

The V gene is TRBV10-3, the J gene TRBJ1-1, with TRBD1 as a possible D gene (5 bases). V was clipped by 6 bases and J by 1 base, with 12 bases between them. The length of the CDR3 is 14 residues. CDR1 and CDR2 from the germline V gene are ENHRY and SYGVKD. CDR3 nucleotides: TGTGCCATCAGGCCTGCGGGGGGGAACACTGAAGCTTTCTTT. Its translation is CAIRPAGGNTEAFF.

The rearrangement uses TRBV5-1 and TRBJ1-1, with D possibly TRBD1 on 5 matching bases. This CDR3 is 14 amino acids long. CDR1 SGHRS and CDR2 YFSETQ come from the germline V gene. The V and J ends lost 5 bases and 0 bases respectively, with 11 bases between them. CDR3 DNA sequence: TGCGCCAGCAGTCAGGGAGGAGTGAACACTGAAGCTTTCTTT. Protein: CASSQGGVNTEAFF.

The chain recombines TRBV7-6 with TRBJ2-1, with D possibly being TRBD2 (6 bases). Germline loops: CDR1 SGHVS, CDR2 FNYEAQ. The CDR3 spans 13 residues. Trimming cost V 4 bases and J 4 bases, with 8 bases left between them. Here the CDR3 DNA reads TGTGCCAGCAGCTCGGGACTTTACAATGAGCAGTTCTTC. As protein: CASSSGLYNEQFF.

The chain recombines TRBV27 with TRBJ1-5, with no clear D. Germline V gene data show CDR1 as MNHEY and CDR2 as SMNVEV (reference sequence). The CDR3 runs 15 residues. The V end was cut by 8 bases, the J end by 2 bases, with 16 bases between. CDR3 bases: TGTGCCAGCTCCAGTACCTCCGTGGGCAATCAGCCCCAGCATTTT. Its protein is CASSSTSVGNQPQHF.

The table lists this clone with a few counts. The CDR3 DNA is TGCGCCAGCAGCCAAGATCAGAGGCGGAGAGGTTACTCCTACGAGCAGTACTTC. It codes for CASSQDQRRRGYSYEQYF. The genes are TRBV4-3 and TRBJ2-7; D not resolved. Trimming pared 0 bases from V and 0 bases from J, leaving 18 bases between. The length of the CDR3 is 18 residues. Germline values: CDR1 LGHNA, CDR2 YSLEER.

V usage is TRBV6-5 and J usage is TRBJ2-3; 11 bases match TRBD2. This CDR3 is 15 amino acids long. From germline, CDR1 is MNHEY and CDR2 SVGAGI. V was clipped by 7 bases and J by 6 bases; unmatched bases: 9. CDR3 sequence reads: CASIRLAGGGDTQYF. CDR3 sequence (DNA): TGTGCCAGCATAAGGCTAGCGGGGGGCGGGGATACGCAGTATTTT.

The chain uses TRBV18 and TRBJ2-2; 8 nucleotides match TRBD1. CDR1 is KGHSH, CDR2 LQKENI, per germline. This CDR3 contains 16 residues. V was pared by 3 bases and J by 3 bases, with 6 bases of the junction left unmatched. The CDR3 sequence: CASSPQGATDTGELFF. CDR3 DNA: TGTGCCAGCTCACCGCAGGGGGCGACGGACACCGGGGAGCTGTTTTTT.

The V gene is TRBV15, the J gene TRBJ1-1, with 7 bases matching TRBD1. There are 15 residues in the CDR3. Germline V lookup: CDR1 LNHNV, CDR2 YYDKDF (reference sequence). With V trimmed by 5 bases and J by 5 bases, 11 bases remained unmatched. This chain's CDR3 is CATSLTLTGTTEAFF. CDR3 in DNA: TGTGCCACCAGCCTCACCTTGACAGGGACGACTGAAGCTTTCTTT.

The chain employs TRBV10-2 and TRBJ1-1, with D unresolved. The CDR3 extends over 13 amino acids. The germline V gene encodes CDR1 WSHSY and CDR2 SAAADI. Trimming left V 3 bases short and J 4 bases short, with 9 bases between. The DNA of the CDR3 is TGCGCCAGCAGTGACAGGCCGAGCACTGAAGCTTTCTTT. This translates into CASSDRPSTEAFF.